The 6 T cell receptor beta chains reported below all come from one sample, sequenced in a study of blood T cell repertoires in COVID-19. The assay was immunoSEQ multiplex PCR, and TCRdb's table has in-frame clones only and misses some. The sample has around 63,000 clones, 80% seen once. Specimen: peripheral blood. The receptors here all came from a man aged 60 to 69 with acute or convalescent COVID-19.

V usage is TRBV15 and J usage is TRBJ2-5; TRBD1 agrees at 8 bases. Per germline, CDR1 LNHNV and CDR2 YYDKDF (reference sequence). This CDR3 contains 15 residues. V lost 0 bases to trimming and J lost 5 bases; unmatched junction nucleotides: 5. Written as DNA, the CDR3 is TGTGCCACCAGCAGAGACAGGGGGCTTTACGAGACCCAGTACTTC. This sequence encodes CATSRDRGLYETQYF.

V is TRBV5-4 and J is TRBJ1-6, with 8 nucleotides matching TRBD1. The V segment lost 3 bases and the J segment 7 bases; nucleotides outside the gene matches: 6. Germline V CDR1 and CDR2: SGHNT, YYREEE (reference sequence). The CDR3 is made up of 15 amino acids. For the CDR3, the DNA is TGTGCCAGCAGCTCCGGACAGGGTAAAAATTCACCCCTCCACTTT. Protein: CASSSGQGKNSPLHF.

The rearrangement uses TRBV18 and TRBJ1-3; perhaps TRBD1 as D (6 bases). Germline CDR1 KGHSH, CDR2 LQKENI. The V end lost 5 bases, the J end lost 9 bases, and 14 bases lay between the germline ends. The CDR3 length is 13 residues. The CDR3 reads CASSSEDSPTIYF. Written as DNA, the CDR3 is TGTGCCAGCTCATCAGAGGACAGCCCCACCATATATTTT.

The rearrangement uses TRBV6-5 and TRBJ2-3, with D perhaps TRBD1 (6 bases). V was pared by 11 bases and J by 2 bases, with 11 bases between. This CDR3 is built from 12 residues. Germline CDR1 and CDR2: MNHEY and SVGAGI. The CDR3 reads CAVQGDTDTQYF. In nucleotides, the CDR3 is TGTGCCGTACAGGGTGACACAGATACGCAGTATTTT.

The J gene is TRBJ2-5, the V gene TRBV5-8, with 8 bases lining up with TRBD1. There are 15 residues in the CDR3. The J segment lost 7 bases and the V segment lost 4 bases, leaving 12 bases of the junction unmatched. Germline CDR1 and CDR2: SGHTS and YDEGEE. This CDR3 is CASSPLGRTGWTQYF. The CDR3 nucleotides read TGTGCCAGCAGCCCCCTTGGGCGGACAGGGTGGACCCAGTACTTC.

The chain joins TRBV2 to TRBJ1-2; unclear D gene. The CDR3 extends over 12 amino acids. V was shortened by 6 bases and J by 1 base, with 6 bases between the two germline ends. In germline, CDR1 is SNHLY, CDR2 FYNNEI. CDR3 DNA: TGTGCCAGCAGCCGCGGTAACTATGGCTACACCTTC. Residues: CASSRGNYGYTF.